This TCR beta chain was identified during a study of cytomegalovirus exposure and HLA in healthy donors. The CDR3 is 13 amino acids. Germline assignment: CDR1 MGHDK and CDR2 SYGVNS. Deletions cut 6 bases from V and 0 bases from J, with 6 bases between. 60 Vbeta and 13 Jbeta primers were used in PCR. Profiled with immunoSEQ multiplex PCR; TCRdb holds only in-frame clones, not every one. Here the sample table reports tens of thousands of clones. Source material: PBMCs. The TCR originated in a female donor in good health and CMV-seropositive. The chain employs TRBV25-1 and TRBJ1-3; D gene ambiguous. CDR3 DNA sequence: TGTGCCAGCAGCTTCTACTCTGGAAACACCATATATTTT. Protein sequence: CASSFYSGNTIYF. The variable domain in full, with the rest retrieved from reference TRBV25-1 and TRBJ1-3, is EADIYQTPRYLVIGTGKKITLECSQTMGHDKMYWYQQDPGMELHLIHYSYGVNSTEKGDLSSESTVSRIRTEHFPLTLESARPSHTSQYLCASSFYSGNTIYFGEGSWLTVV.